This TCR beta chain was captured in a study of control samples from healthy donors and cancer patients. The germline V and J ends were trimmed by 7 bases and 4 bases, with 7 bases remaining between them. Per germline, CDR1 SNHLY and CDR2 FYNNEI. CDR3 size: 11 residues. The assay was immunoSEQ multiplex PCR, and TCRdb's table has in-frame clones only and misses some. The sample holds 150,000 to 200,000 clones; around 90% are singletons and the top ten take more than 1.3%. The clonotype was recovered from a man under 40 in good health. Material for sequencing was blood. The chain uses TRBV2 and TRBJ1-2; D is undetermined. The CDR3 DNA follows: TGTGCCAGCACGGGGTTCTATGGCTACACCTTC. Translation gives CASTGFYGYTF.